This T cell receptor beta chain was retrieved from a study of beta chain features in type 1 diabetes. Every isolated RNA sample was fully reverse transcribed, so sequencing captured expressed TCRB transcripts. Here immunoSEQ multiplex PCR was the method, and the copy in TCRdb shows in-frame clones only, minus some. The top ten hold about 0.015% of the sample, which has roughly 350,000 clones, 9.5% to 11% seen once. Study-level results: Since sequencing was performed on cDNA, cells with high TCR expression could be over-represented.

This clone was counted only a few times. Its target is unknown. Via the markers CD45RO/CCR7/CD25/CD127/CD95/CD27, stem cell-like memory, regulatory, central memory and naive CD4+ cells were sorted. The J segment lost 7 bases and the V segment lost 6 bases, leaving 10 bases of the junction unmatched. The CDR3 contains 17 residues. Per the germline V gene, CDR1 is LNHDA and CDR2 is SQIVND (reference sequence). The sequence derives from a woman aged 25 to 45 in good health. The chain recombines TRBV19 with TRBJ2-2; 14 positions agree with TRBD2. Sequenced: naive CD4+ T cells from blood. The CDR3 coding sequence is TGTGCCAGTAGAGCCGGGACTAGCGGGAGTGGAGGCGGGGAGCTGTTTTTT. This encodes CASRAGTSGSGGGELFF.